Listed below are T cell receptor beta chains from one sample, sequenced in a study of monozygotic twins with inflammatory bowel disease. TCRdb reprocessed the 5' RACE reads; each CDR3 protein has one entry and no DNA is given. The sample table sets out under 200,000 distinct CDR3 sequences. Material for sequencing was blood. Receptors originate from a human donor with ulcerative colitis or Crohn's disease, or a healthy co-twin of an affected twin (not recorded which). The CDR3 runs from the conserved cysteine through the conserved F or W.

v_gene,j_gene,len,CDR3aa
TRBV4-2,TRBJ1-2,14,CASSPDFANYGYTF
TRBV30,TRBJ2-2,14,CARTGTSETGELFF
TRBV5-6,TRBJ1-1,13,CASSSTYGTEAFF
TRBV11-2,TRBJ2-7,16,CASSPRGAGGSYEQYF
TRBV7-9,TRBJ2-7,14,CASSLRGHSYEQYF
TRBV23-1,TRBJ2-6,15,CASSSGEAGANVLTF
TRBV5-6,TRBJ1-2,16,CASSRRTGPSNYGYTF
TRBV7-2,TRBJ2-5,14,CTSSLSAAQETQYF
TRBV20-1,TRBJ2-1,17,CSAKRLTSGSPYNEQFF
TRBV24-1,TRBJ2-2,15,CATSDYGANTGELFF
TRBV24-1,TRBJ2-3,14,CATSAGRTTDTQYF
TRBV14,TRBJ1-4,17,CASSSGTGGTTNEKLFF
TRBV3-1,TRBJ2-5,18,CASSQALAGGPWGETQYF
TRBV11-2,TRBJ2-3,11,CASSEGSAQYF
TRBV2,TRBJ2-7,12,CASGAFSYEQYF
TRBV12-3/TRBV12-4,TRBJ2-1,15,CASSLLRSTYNEQFF
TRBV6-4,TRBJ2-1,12,CASSDSGAEQFF